One and the same sample provided the 2 T cell receptor beta chains below, sequenced in a study of T cell responses to AZD1222 COVID-19 vaccine. The method was immunoSEQ multiplex PCR; TCRdb's version includes in-frame clones alone and lacks a portion of them. The sample has around 110,000 clones; around 92% are singletons. Sample: peripheral blood, taken on day 0 of AZD1222 vaccination. The receptors shown here come from an adult in good health.

The J gene is TRBJ2-4, the V gene TRBV7-3; the D is unclear. This CDR3 region has 15 residues. CDR1 and CDR2 (germline): SGHTA, FQGTGA. V lost 2 bases, J lost 2 bases, and 10 bases lay in between. The CDR3, as DNA: TGTGCCAGCAGCTTAGGGGTCGCAACCAAAAACATTCAGTACTTC. Its protein product is CASSLGVATKNIQYF.

Here the CDR3 DNA reads TGTGCCACGAGGACAGGGGGAAACACCATATATTTT. Amino acid sequence: CATRTGGNTIYF. The rearrangement uses TRBV2 and TRBJ1-3, with 8 nucleotides matching TRBD1. V gave up 10 bases and J gave up 4 bases; unmatched junction bases: 3. The CDR3 spans 12 residues. The germline V gene encodes CDR1 SNHLY and CDR2 FYNNEI.